This TCR beta chain was obtained from a study of Ad26.COV2.S vaccination and SARS-CoV-2 variants. Study outcomes and limitations: Responses of T cells in total may have been underestimated by the TCR breadth and depth analyses.

Here immunoSEQ multiplex PCR was the method, and the copy in TCRdb shows in-frame clones only, minus some. This table holds approximately 420,000 clones, 75% to 90% found once. Regarding this clone: The antigen is not known. Other nucleotide sequences in the sample specify the same CDR3.

Germline lookup yields CDR1 SGHRS and CDR2 YFSETQ. V was cut by 2 bases and J by 2 bases, with 4 bases left in between. CDR3 length: 12 amino acids. Treatment of the sample: roughly 18 received Ad26.COV2.S at low or high dose, single or two shots; about 5 received placebo; per-sample allocation not given. All samples were drawn on day 63, counting from the first vaccine or placebo injection. In Boston, the donor was an adult between 18-55 years of age. In the vaccine, an Ad26 vector expressed the SARS-CoV-2 spike of the Wuhan strain. This receptor was obtained from a person between 18 and 59 years old who received the Ad26.COV2.S COVID-19 vaccine or a placebo. The rearrangement joins TRBV5-1 to TRBJ2-5; unclear D gene. The sequences come from peripheral blood, collected in a trial of Ad26.COV2.S vaccine versus placebo. The CDR3 loop reads CASSLSQETQYF. The CDR3 coding sequence is TGCGCCAGCAGCTTAAGTCAAGAGACCCAGTACTTC.